This passage covers 18 T cell receptor beta chains from one sample sequenced in a study of blood T cell repertoires in COVID-19 (dated by TCRdb to the early 2020s). Preparation of the library involved the immunoSEQ multiplex PCR assay. The table comes from immuneACCESS by way of TCRdb, which keeps in-frame sequences with V and J called. Part of the clones is missing from these tables; in studies checked, under half for an unresolved V gene and the rest for unknown reasons. The sample yields about 300,000 clones; around 89% were counted once. The top ten clonotypes cover about 4.2% of the sample. Input material: peripheral blood. These receptors originate from a man in his forties with acute or convalescent COVID-19.

The chain links TRBV19 to TRBJ1-2, with 7 bases identical to TRBD1. V dropped 5 bases and J dropped 3; count of bases not matched to a gene: 12. Germline V CDR1 and CDR2: LNHDA, SQIVND (reference sequence). The CDR3 consists of 16 residues. CDR3 in DNA: TGTGCCAGTAGTCAAGGGACAGCTGCATTCCACTATGGCTACACCTTC. Translating it yields CASSQGTAAFHYGYTF. The full variable domain, completed using reference TRBV19 and TRBJ1-2, is DGGITQSPKYLFRKEGQNVTLSCEQNLNHDAMYWYRQDPGQGLRLIYYSQIVNDFQKGDIAEGYSVSREKKESFPLTVTSAQKNPTAFYLCASSQGTAAFHYGYTFGSGTRLTVV.

This chain connects TRBV7-7 to TRBJ2-7; no clear D gene. The germline V gene has CDR1 SSHAT and CDR2 FNYEAQ (reference sequence). This CDR3 spans 13 amino acids. Trimming pared 1 base from V and 7 bases from J, leaving 11 bases between. The CDR3 here is CASSLGFLEEQYF. The DNA for the CDR3 is TGTGCCAGCAGCTTAGGGTTTTTAGAAGAGCAGTACTTC.

V is TRBV28 and J is TRBJ2-7; maybe TRBD2 (5 bases). CDR1 and CDR2 from the germline V gene are MDHEN and SYDVKM. V lost 6 bases, J lost 3 bases, and 18 bases lay in between. CDR3 length equals 15 residues. CDR3 sequence: CASSSLGEGIYEQYF. CDR3 nucleotide sequence: TGTGCCAGCAGCAGTTTAGGAGAGGGAATCTACGAGCAGTACTTC. The full variable domain, rest sourced from reference TRBV28 and TRBJ2-7, is DVKVTQSSRYLVKRTGEKVFLECVQDMDHENMFWYRQDPGLGLRLIYFSYDVKMKEKGDIPEGYSVSREKKERFSLILESASTNQTSMYLCASSSLGEGIYEQYFGPGTRLTVT.

V and J are TRBV24-1 and TRBJ1-1; tentative D call: TRBD1 (6 bases). The V end was cut by 6 bases, the J end by 3 bases, with 25 bases between. The CDR3 length is 18 residues. Germline-derived CDR1 and CDR2 are KGHDR and SFDVKD. The CDR3: CATSTPQGSPVRYTEAFF. The CDR3 DNA is TGTGCCACCAGTACCCCTCAGGGGAGCCCGGTGCGTTACACTGAAGCTTTCTTT.

In this sample, this clone turned up a few times. The genes are TRBV27 and TRBJ1-2, with 8 bases that match TRBD1. There are 14 residues in the CDR3. V lost 4 bases to trimming and J lost 3 bases; unmatched junction nucleotides: 4. Germline V lookup: CDR1 MNHEY, CDR2 SMNVEV (reference sequence). The CDR3 nucleotides are TGTGCCAGCAGTTCCAGGGGGCGCTACTATGGCTACACCTTC. It encodes CASSSRGRYYGYTF.

This chain connects TRBV7-6 to TRBJ2-2; weak D call: TRBD1 (5 bases). CDR3 length: 15 residues. Trimming cost V 1 base and J 3 bases, with 9 bases left between them. Germline V gene sequence: CDR1 SGHVS, CDR2 FNYEAQ. This CDR3 is CASSLGQRYTGELFF. CDR3 DNA: TGTGCCAGCAGCTTAGGACAGCGCTACACCGGGGAGCTGTTTTTT.

The chain carries TRBV18 and TRBJ2-7; TRBD2 agrees at 9 bases. The CDR3 length is 13 residues. V lost 6 bases and J lost 7; bases outside the gene matches: 7. Looked up from germline, CDR1 is KGHSH and CDR2 is LQKENI. CDR3 coding DNA: TGTGCCAGCTCGATAGGGACTAGCCGAGAGCAGTACTTC. Translating it yields CASSIGTSREQYF.

This clone was recorded only once. The rearrangement joins TRBV5-1 to TRBJ2-1; 10 bases line up with TRBD2. Germline assignment: CDR1 SGHRS and CDR2 YFSETQ. V lost 2 bases and J lost 3; bases outside the gene matches: 2. The CDR3 loop spans 15 amino acids. CDR3 region: CASSFLAGDYNEQFF. Here the CDR3 DNA reads TGCGCCAGCAGCTTCCTAGCGGGGGACTACAATGAGCAGTTCTTC.

J is TRBJ1-2 and V is TRBV19; TRBD1 might be the D (6 bases). Germline CDR1 LNHDA, CDR2 SQIVND (reference sequence). The CDR3 contains 15 residues. V lost 6 bases, J lost 0 bases, and 14 bases lay in between. The chain's CDR3 is CASRLQGGTNYGYTF. The CDR3 bases are TGTGCCAGTAGGCTACAGGGAGGGACTAACTATGGCTACACCTTC.

The chain joins TRBV2 to TRBJ1-1, with D possibly being TRBD1 (6 bases). In germline, CDR1 is SNHLY, CDR2 FYNNEI. The CDR3 covers 13 residues. Trimming took off 0 bases at V and 4 bases at J, with 6 bases between the two ends. The chain's CDR3 is CASSEARGTEAFF. The DNA for the CDR3 is TGTGCCAGCAGTGAAGCCAGGGGCACTGAAGCTTTCTTT.

The J gene is TRBJ1-6, the V gene TRBV6-2 or TRBV6-3; no reliable D call. The V end was cut by 6 bases, the J end by 0 bases, with 12 bases between. This CDR3 has 16 amino acids. The germline gives CDR1 MNHEY, CDR2 SVGEGT. The CDR3 DNA reads TGTGCCAGCAGCCCGTTAGAGCTCTCCTATAATTCACCCCTCCACTTT. It codes for CASSPLELSYNSPLHF.

This clone was seen a few times. V gene TRBV6-5 combines with J gene TRBJ2-2; possibly TRBD1 for D (6 bases). The germline gives CDR1 MNHEY, CDR2 SVGAGI. The CDR3 runs 15 residues. V was clipped by 6 bases and J by 0 bases, with 11 bases between them. The CDR3 DNA reads as TGTGCCAGCAGACCGAGGACAGCGAACACCGGGGAGCTGTTTTTT. Translated, it gives CASRPRTANTGELFF.

This clone appeared a single time. V gene TRBV10-3 combines with J gene TRBJ2-7; 7 nucleotides match TRBD2. Trimming took 11 bases from V and 0 from J; bases not matched to a gene: 4. Germline V gives CDR1 ENHRY, CDR2 SYGVKD. This CDR3 is 12 amino acids long. CDR3 DNA sequence: TGTGCCGGGGGGGGTAGCTCCTACGAGCAGTACTTC. Translating it yields CAGGGSSYEQYF.

The chain carries TRBV13 and TRBJ1-1; D perhaps matches TRBD1 (5 bases). V gave up 2 bases and J gave up 0 bases, with 10 bases separating them. The CDR3 has 15 amino acids. The germline V gene encodes CDR1 PRHDT and CDR2 FYEKMQ (reference sequence). The CDR3 sequence is CASSLRQLVNTEAFF. As DNA, the CDR3 is TGTGCCAGCAGCTTACGACAGCTAGTGAACACTGAAGCTTTCTTT.

This clone was seen only once. The V call is TRBV5-6, the J call TRBJ1-2, with 8 bases matching TRBD1. Looked up from germline, CDR1 is SGHDT and CDR2 is YYEEEE. This CDR3 comprises 14 residues. V lost 2 bases and J lost 7; bases outside the gene matches: 7. The CDR3 loop is CASSFQGAQLGYTF. The DNA of the CDR3 is TGTGCCAGCAGCTTTCAGGGGGCGCAGCTTGGCTACACCTTC.

In this sample, this clone turned up a few times. The rearrangement uses TRBV7-9 and TRBJ2-2; 13 bases are a match to TRBD2. In germline, CDR1 is SEHNR, CDR2 FQNEAQ (reference sequence). The CDR3 consists of 16 residues. V lost 5 bases and J lost 4; bases outside the gene matches: 4. CDR3 sequence: CASSLGLAGFTGELFF. CDR3 DNA: TGTGCCAGCAGCCTGGGACTAGCGGGGTTCACCGGGGAGCTGTTTTTT.

The chain carries TRBV5-1 and TRBJ1-1; D is perhaps TRBD1 (5 bases). The CDR3 runs to 14 residues. Per the germline V gene, CDR1 is SGHRS and CDR2 is YFSETQ. Trimming took off 0 bases at V and 3 bases at J, with 9 bases between the two ends. The CDR3 nucleotides read TGCGCCAGCAGCTTGGGCCAGGGCCACACTGAAGCTTTCTTT. Translation gives CASSLGQGHTEAFF.

The rearrangement uses TRBV2 and TRBJ1-1; possible D gene TRBD1, 6 bases. The germline V and J ends were trimmed by 8 bases and 3 bases, with 13 bases remaining between them. Germline V CDR1 and CDR2: SNHLY, FYNNEI. The CDR3 contains 13 residues. The CDR3 sequence: CASGTTSYTEAFF. DNA for the CDR3: TGTGCCAGCGGGACAACAAGTTACACTGAAGCTTTCTTT.